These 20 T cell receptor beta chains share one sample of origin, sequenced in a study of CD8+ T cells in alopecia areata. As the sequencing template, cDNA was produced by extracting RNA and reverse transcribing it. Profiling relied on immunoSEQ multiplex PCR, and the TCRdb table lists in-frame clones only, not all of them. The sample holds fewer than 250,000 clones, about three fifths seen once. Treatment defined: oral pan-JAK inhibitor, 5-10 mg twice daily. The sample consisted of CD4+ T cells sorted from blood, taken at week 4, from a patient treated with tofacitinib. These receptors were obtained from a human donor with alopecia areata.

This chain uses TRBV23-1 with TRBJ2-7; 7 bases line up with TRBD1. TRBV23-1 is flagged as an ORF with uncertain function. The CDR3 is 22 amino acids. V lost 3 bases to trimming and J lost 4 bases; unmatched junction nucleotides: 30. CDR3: CASSHPGQTYDKLLRGLYEQYF. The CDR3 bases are TGCGCCAGCAGTCACCCGGGACAGACCTATGATAAACTCCTACGCGGCTTATACGAGCAGTACTTC.

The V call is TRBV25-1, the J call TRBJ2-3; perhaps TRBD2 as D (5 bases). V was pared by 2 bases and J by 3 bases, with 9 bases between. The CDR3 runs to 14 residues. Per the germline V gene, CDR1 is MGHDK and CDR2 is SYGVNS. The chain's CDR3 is CASSEPGWTDTQYF. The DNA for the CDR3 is TGTGCCAGCAGTGAACCGGGATGGACAGATACGCAGTATTTT.

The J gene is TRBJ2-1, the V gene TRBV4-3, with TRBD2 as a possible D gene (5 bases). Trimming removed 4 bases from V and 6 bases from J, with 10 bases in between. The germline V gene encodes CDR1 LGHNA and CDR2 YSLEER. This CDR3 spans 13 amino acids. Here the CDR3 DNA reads TGCGCCAGCAGCCTGGAAGGAGGCAATGAGCAGTTCTTC. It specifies CASSLEGGNEQFF.

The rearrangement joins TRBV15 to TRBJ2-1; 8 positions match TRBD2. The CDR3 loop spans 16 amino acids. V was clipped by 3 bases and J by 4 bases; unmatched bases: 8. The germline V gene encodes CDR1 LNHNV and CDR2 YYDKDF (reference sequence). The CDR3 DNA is TGTGCCACCAGCAGCACGACTAGCGTGCCGTACAATGAGCAGTTCTTC. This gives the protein CATSSTTSVPYNEQFF.

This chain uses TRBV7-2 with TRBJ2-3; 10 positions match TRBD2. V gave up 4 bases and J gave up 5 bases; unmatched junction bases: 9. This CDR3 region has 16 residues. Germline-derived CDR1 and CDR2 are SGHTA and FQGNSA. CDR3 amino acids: CASSSLAGRLRDTQYF. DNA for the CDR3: TGTGCCAGCAGCTCACTAGCGGGAAGGTTGAGAGATACGCAGTATTTT.

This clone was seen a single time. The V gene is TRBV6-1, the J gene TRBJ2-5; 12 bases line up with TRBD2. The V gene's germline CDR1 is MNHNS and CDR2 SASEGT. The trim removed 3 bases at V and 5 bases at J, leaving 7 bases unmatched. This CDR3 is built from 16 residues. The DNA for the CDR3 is TGTGCCAGCAGTGATTATATGACTAGCGGGAGTGAGACCCAGTACTTC. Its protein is CASSDYMTSGSETQYF.

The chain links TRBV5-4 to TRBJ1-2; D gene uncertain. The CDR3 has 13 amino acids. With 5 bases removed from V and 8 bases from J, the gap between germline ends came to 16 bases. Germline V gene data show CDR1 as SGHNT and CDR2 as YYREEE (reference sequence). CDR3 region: CASRTSELMGYTF. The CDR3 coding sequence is TGTGCCAGCAGAACTTCGGAGTTGATGGGCTACACCTTC.

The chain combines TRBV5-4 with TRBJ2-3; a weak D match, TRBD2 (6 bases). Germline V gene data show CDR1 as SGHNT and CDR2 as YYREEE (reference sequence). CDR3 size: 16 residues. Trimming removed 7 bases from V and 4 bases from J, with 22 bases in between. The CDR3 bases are TGTGCCAGCGGCCCCGAAGCGGGCCGCAACCCAGATACGCAGTATTTT. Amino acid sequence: CASGPEAGRNPDTQYF.

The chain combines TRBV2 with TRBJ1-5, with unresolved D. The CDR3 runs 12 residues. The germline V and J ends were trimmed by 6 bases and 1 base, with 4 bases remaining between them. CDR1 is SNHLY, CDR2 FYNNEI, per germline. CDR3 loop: CASSLSNQPQHF. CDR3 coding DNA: TGTGCCAGCAGCCTAAGCAATCAGCCCCAGCATTTT. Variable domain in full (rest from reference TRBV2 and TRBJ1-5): EPEVTQTPSHQVTQMGQEVILRCVPISNHLYFYWYRQILGQKVEFLVSFYNNEISEKSEIFDDQFSVERPDGSNFTLKIRSTKLEDSAMYFCASSLSNQPQHFGDGTRLSIL.

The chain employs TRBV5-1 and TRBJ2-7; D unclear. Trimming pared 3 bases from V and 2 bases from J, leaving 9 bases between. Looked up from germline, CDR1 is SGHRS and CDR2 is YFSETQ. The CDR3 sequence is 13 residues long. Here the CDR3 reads CASSSGSTYEQYF. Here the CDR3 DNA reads TGCGCCAGCAGCTCTGGCAGCACCTACGAGCAGTACTTC.

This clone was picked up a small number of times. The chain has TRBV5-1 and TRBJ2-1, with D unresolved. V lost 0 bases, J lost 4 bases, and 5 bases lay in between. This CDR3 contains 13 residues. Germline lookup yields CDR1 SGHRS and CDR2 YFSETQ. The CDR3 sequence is CASSLDLYNEQFF. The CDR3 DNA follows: TGCGCCAGCAGCTTGGACTTGTACAATGAGCAGTTCTTC.

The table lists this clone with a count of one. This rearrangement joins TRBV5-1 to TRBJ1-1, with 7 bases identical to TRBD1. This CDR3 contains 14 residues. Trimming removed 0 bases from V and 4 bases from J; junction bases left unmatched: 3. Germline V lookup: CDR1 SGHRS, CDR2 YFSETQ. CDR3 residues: CASSLGDRVTEAFF. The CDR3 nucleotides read TGCGCCAGCAGCTTGGGCGACAGGGTCACTGAAGCTTTCTTT.

The CDR3 spells CSVAAGAHYGYTF. In nucleotides, the CDR3 is TGCAGCGTTGCGGCAGGGGCCCACTATGGCTACACCTTC. The chain employs TRBV29-1 and TRBJ1-2; perhaps TRBD1 as D (6 bases). Germline V CDR1 and CDR2: SQVTM, ANQGSEA. The CDR3 is made up of 13 amino acids. Between the trimmed V and J ends, which lost 4 bases and 3 bases, there was a span of 12 bases.

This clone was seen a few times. The CDR3 region is CSAGAGTLNYGYTF. The CDR3, as DNA: TGCAGCGCCGGAGCGGGGACTCTTAACTATGGCTACACCTTC. The chain carries TRBV29-1 and TRBJ1-2; possible D gene TRBD1, 5 bases. Per germline, CDR1 SQVTM and CDR2 ANQGSEA. The CDR3 extends over 14 amino acids. V dropped 7 bases and J dropped 1 base, with 16 bases sitting between them.

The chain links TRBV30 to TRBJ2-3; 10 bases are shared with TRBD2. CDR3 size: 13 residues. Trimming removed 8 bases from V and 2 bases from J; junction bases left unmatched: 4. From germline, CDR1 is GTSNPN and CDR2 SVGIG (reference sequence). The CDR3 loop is CAGLAEYTDTQYF. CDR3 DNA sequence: TGTGCCGGACTAGCGGAGTACACAGATACGCAGTATTTT.

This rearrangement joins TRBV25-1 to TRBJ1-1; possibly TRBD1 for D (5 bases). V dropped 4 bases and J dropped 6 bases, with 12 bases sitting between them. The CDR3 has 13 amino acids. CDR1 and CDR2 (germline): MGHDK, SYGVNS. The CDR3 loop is CASSAQGKAEAFF. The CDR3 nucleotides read TGTGCCAGCAGTGCTCAGGGAAAAGCTGAAGCTTTCTTT.

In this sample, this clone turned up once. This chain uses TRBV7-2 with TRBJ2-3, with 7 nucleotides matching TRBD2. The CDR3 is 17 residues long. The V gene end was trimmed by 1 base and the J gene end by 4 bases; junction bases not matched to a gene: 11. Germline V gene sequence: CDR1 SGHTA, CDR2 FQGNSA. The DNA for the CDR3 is TGTGCCAGCAGCTTAGTGAGGGGAGGGGCGGGGTCAGATACGCAGTATTTT. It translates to CASSLVRGGAGSDTQYF. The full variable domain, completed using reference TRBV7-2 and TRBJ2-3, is GAGVSQSPSNKVTEKGKDVELRCDPISGHTALYWYRQSLGQGLEFLIYFQGNSAPDKSGLPSDRFSAERTGGSVSTLTIQRTQQEDSAVYLCASSLVRGGAGSDTQYFGPGTRLTVL.

This chain's CDR3 is CSARSGISSYEQYF. CDR3 nucleotide sequence: TGCAGCGCCAGAAGCGGGATAAGCTCCTACGAGCAGTACTTC. This chain connects TRBV29-1 to TRBJ2-7, with 7 bases aligning to TRBD2. This CDR3 region has 14 residues. Losses at the gene ends were 7 bases for V and 0 bases for J; bases not matched to a gene: 9. Germline assignment: CDR1 SQVTM and CDR2 ANQGSEA.

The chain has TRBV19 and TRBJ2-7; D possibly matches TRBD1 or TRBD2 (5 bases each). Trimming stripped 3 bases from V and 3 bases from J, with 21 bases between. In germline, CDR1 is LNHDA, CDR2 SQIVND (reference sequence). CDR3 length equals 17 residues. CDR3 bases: TGTGCCAGTAGTATCGCCGGGACCTCAGTCTCCCACTACGAGCAGTACTTC. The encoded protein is CASSIAGTSVSHYEQYF.

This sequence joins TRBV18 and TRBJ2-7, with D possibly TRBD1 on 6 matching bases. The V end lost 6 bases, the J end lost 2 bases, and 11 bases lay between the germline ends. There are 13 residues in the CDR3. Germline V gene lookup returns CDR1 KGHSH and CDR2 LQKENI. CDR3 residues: CASSPRTAYEQYF. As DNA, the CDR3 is TGTGCCAGCTCTCCTAGGACAGCCTACGAGCAGTACTTC.